These T cell receptor beta chains were read from a single sample in a study of response to subunit inactivated influenza vaccine. TCRdb independently ran MiXCR on the RT-PCR reads; one entry per CDR3 protein. The sample holds about 650,000 distinct CDR3 sequences; approximately 14% are singletons and the top ten take about 9.9%. The source was PBMCs from blood, collected 12 days after vaccination. The receptor set was obtained from a man aged 50-59 years who received an inactivated influenza vaccine. CDR3s include the opening cysteine and the closing phenylalanine or tryptophan. D genes are given only for firm matches. Clone size appears in some rows only: once, few, many, or a class for an expanded clone.

>few|TRBD1|TRBV12-3/TRBV12-4|TRBJ2-6
TGTGCCAGCAGTGCGAGGACAGGGAGATACTCTGGGGCCAACGTCCTGACTTTC
CASSARTGRYSGANVLTF
>many|NA|TRBV5-1|TRBJ1-1
TGCGCCAGCAGCTTGCGGTTGAACACTGAAGCTTTCTTT
CASSLRLNTEAFF
>many|NA|TRBV4-1|TRBJ2-7
TGCGCCAGCAGCCATCCGGAAACCCTCTCGAGACCGATCTACGAGCAGTACTTC
CASSHPETLSRPIYEQYF
>NA|TRBD2|TRBV12-3/TRBV12-4|TRBJ2-2
TGTGCCAGCAGCGGACTAGCGGGAGTGAAGTCCGGGGAGCTGTTTTTT
CASSGLAGVKSGELFF
>NA|NA|TRBV7-8|TRBJ2-5
TGTGCCAGCAGCTTTCGCGGGGAAGGGACCCAGTACTTC
CASSFRGEGTQYF
>NA|TRBD2|TRBV12-3/TRBV12-4|TRBJ2-4
TGTGCCAGCAGCTCGGCTAGCGGGGGCAAAAACATTCAGTACTTC
CASSSASGGKNIQYF
>few|TRBD1|TRBV5-4|TRBJ1-6
TGTGCCAGCAGCTCCGGGACAGGGGGTATCACACCCCTCCACTTT
CASSSGTGGITPLHF
>NA|NA|TRBV28|TRBJ1-5
TGTGCCAGCAGCCCCGGGGACCATCAGCCCCAGCATTTT
CASSPGDHQPQHF
>NA|NA|TRBV11-2|TRBJ2-7
TGTGCCAGCAGCTTAAATCCCCTACCGGTAACGGCCTACGAGCAGTACTTC
CASSLNPLPVTAYEQYF
>many|NA|TRBV20-1|TRBJ2-5
TGCAGTGCGGGGTTGGAGACCCAGTACTTC
CSAGLETQYF
>few|TRBD2|TRBV10-3|TRBJ2-1
TGTGCCATCAGTGAGTCGGTTAGCGGGAGCCATGAGCAGTTCTTC
CAISESVSGSHEQFF
>NA|TRBD1|TRBV12-3/TRBV12-4|TRBJ1-5
TGTGCCAGCAGGCGGACAGGGGATACCAATCAGCCCCAGCTTTTT
CASRRTGDTNQPQLF
>few|NA|TRBV27|TRBJ2-1
TGTGCCAGCAGTCCCTCTCCCCCGGTGAATGAGCAGTTCTTC
CASSPSPPVNEQFF
>many|NA|TRBV3-1|TRBJ1-2
TGTGCCAGCAGCCAAGGGTGGACTGGGAGTGGCTACACCTTC
CASSQGWTGSGYTF
>NA|NA|TRBV15|TRBJ1-6
TGTGCCACCAGCAGAGAATTGGCAGGCTCCTATAATTCACCCCTCCACTTT
CATSRELAGSYNSPLHF
>few|NA|TRBV29-1|TRBJ2-2
TGCAGCGTTGATACAGGCTCGAACACCGGGGAGCTGTTTTTT
CSVDTGSNTGELFF
>NA|TRBD1|TRBV19|TRBJ2-3
TGTGCCAGCCGGGACAGGGGTCACGCAGATACGCAGTATTTT
CASRDRGHADTQYF
>few|NA|TRBV7-8|TRBJ2-3
TGTGCCAGCAGCCCTAAGACACTCTCCGGCACAGATACGCAGTATTTT
CASSPKTLSGTDTQYF
>NA|NA|TRBV11-2|TRBJ2-2
TGTGCCAGCAGCTTAGATAGGACGTACGGGGAGCTGTTTTTT
CASSLDRTYGELFF
>NA|TRBD1|TRBV4-2|TRBJ2-7
TGTGCCAGCAGCCAAGGGGGACAGCGGAGCTCCTACGAGCAGTACTTC
CASSQGGQRSSYEQYF
>NA|NA|TRBV19|TRBJ2-2
TGTGCCAGTAGTATAACACTAGCCCACGGCACCGGGGAGCTGTTTTTT
CASSITLAHGTGELFF
>few|TRBD2|TRBV12-3/TRBV12-4|TRBJ2-3
TGTGCCAGCAGTTCTAGGACTGGGACTAGCGACCCGTATACGCAGTATTTT
CASSSRTGTSDPYTQYF
>NA|NA|TRBV12-3/TRBV12-4|TRBJ1-5
TGTGCCAGCAGGGGGGACGGATTTACTTATAGCAATCAGCCCCAGCATTTT
CASRGDGFTYSNQPQHF
>NA|NA|TRBV20-1|TRBJ1-1
TGCAGTGCTCCCCCTGGGGGACAAGTAATTACTGAAGCTTTCTTT
CSAPPGGQVITEAFF
>few|NA|TRBV28|TRBJ2-1
TGTGCCAGCAGTTTAGGGTCAGGGGCCACCCATAGCTCCTACAATGAGCAGTTCTTC
CASSLGSGATHSSYNEQFF
>many|NA|TRBV4-1|TRBJ2-1
TGCGCCAGCAGCCAAGTGGGGTACAATGAGCAGTTCTTC
CASSQVGYNEQFF
>NA|NA|TRBV6-4|TRBJ2-2
TGTGCCAGCAGTAACGGCCGAAACACCGGGGAGCTGTTTTTT
CASSNGRNTGELFF
>NA|TRBD1|TRBV4-3|TRBJ2-1
TGCGCCAGCAGCCAAAGACAGGGCTACTACAATGAGCAGTTCTTC
CASSQRQGYYNEQFF
>NA|TRBD2|TRBV19|TRBJ2-5
TGTGCCAGTAGTATAGTTGGGACTAGCGGTCAAGAGACCCAGTACTTC
CASSIVGTSGQETQYF
>NA|TRBD2|TRBV20-1|TRBJ2-1
TGCAGTGCTAGTGGCAGACTAGCGGGGTACCACAATGAGCAGTTCTTC
CSASGRLAGYHNEQFF
>NA|NA|TRBV6-1|TRBJ1-2
TGTGCCAGCACCCCAACAGGGAACTATGGCTACACCTTC
CASTPTGNYGYTF
>few|TRBD1|TRBV12-3/TRBV12-4|TRBJ2-5
TGTGCCAGCAGGCCGACAGGGCAGGAGACCCAGTACTTC
CASRPTGQETQYF
>few|TRBD2|TRBV7-2|TRBJ2-7
TGTGCCAGCAGCTTGTTGGTAACGGGAGGATACGAGCAGTACTTC
CASSLLVTGGYEQYF
>few|NA|TRBV28|TRBJ2-3
TGTGCCAGCAGTTCTAACCGGGTCAGTAAAGATACGCAGTATTTT
CASSSNRVSKDTQYF
>few|NA|TRBV7-2|TRBJ2-3
TGTGCCAGCAGCTTAGCGAACAGGGAGACAGATACGCAGTATTTT
CASSLANRETDTQYF
>NA|TRBD2|TRBV3-1|TRBJ2-5
TGTGCCAGCAGCCAAGGTCGCGGCGGGGGAGAGACCCAGTACTTC
CASSQGRGGGETQYF
>NA|NA|TRBV3-1|TRBJ2-6
TGTGCCAGCCGAGGGCCTGGGGCCAACGTCCTGACTTTC
CASRGPGANVLTF
>few|NA|TRBV7-8|TRBJ2-5
TGTGCCAGCAGCACCCGATACTCCCGTAAGGAGACCCAGTACTTC
CASSTRYSRKETQYF
>NA|NA|TRBV5-6|TRBJ2-7
TGTGCCAGCAGCTTGGTTGCGCCTAACTCCTACGAGCAGTACTTC
CASSLVAPNSYEQYF
>NA|TRBD2|TRBV10-3|TRBJ2-1
TGTGCCATCAGTGGGACTAGCGGGAGTGGTAATGAGCAGTTCTTC
CAISGTSGSGNEQFF